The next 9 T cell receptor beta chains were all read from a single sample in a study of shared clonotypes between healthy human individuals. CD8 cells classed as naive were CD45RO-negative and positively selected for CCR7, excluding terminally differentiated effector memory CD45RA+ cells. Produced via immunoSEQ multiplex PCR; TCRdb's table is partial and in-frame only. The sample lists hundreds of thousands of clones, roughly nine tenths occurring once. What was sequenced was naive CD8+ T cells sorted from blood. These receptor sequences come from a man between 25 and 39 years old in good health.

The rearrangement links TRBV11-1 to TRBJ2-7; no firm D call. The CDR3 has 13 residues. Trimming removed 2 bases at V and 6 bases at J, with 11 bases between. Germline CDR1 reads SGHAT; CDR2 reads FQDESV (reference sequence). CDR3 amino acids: CASSLMGGSEQYF. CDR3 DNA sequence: TGTGCCAGCAGCTTAATGGGTGGGTCCGAGCAGTACTTC.

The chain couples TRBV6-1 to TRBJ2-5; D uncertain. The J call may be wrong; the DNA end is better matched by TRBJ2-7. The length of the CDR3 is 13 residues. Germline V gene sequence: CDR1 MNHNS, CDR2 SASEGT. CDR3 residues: CASSSQEFYEQYF. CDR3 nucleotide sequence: TGTGCCAGCTCATCTCAGGAGTTCTACGAGCAGTACTTC.

This CDR3 is CASSQDNGRERHEQYF. The DNA of the CDR3 is TGTGCCAGCAGCCAAGATAATGGGCGGGAGCGCCACGAGCAGTACTTC. V gene TRBV14 combines with J gene TRBJ2-7; 7 nucleotides line up with TRBD2. V was pared by 0 bases and J by 5 bases, with 10 bases of the junction left unmatched. This CDR3 comprises 16 residues. Germline V gene sequence: CDR1 SGHDN, CDR2 FVKESK.

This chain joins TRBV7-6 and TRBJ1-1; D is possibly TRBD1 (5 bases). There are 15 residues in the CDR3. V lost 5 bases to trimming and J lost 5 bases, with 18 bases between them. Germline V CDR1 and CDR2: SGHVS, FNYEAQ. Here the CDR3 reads CASSPRGDGGTEAFF. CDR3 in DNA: TGTGCCAGCAGCCCCCGAGGAGATGGGGGGACTGAAGCTTTCTTT.

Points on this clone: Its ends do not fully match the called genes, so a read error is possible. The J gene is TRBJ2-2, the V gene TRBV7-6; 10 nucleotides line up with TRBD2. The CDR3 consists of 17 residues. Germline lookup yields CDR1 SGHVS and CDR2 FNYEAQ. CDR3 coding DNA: TGTGCCAGCAGCCTAGCGGGAGTTGCCCGTAACACCGGGGAGCTGTTTTTT. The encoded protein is CASSLAGVARNTGELFF.

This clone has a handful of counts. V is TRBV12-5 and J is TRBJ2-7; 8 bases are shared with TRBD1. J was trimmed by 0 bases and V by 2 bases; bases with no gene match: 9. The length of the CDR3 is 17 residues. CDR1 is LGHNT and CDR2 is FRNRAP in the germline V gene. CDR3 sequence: CASGLPATGARSYEQYF. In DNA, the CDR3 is TGTGCTAGTGGTTTGCCCGCGACAGGGGCCCGCTCCTACGAGCAGTACTTC.

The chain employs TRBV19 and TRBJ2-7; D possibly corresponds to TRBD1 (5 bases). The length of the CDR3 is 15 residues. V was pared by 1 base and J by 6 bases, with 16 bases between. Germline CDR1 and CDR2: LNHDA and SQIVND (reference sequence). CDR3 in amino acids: CASSIVLGALSEQYF. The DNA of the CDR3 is TGTGCCAGTAGTATAGTCTTAGGGGCCCTCTCCGAGCAGTACTTC. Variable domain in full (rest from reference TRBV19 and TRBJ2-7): DGGITQSPKYLFRKEGQNVTLSCEQNLNHDAMYWYRQDPGQGLRLIYYSQIVNDFQKGDIAEGYSVSREKKESFPLTVTSAQKNPTAFYLCASSIVLGALSEQYFGPGTRLTVT.

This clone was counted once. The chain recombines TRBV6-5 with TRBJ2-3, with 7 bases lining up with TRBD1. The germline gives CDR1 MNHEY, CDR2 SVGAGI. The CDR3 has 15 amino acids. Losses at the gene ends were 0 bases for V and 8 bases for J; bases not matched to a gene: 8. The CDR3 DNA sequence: TGTGCCAGCAGTTACTCGGCCGGACAGGCGACTACGCAGTATTTT. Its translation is CASSYSAGQATTQYF.

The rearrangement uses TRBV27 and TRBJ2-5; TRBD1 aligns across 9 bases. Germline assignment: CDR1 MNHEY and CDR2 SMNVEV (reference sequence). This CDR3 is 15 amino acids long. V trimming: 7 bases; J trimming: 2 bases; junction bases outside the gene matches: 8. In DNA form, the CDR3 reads TGTGCCAGCAAGACAAGGGACAGGGTGCAAGAGACCCAGTACTTC. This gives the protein CASKTRDRVQETQYF.